This T cell receptor beta chain is drawn from a study of identical twins. Comment on this clonotype: The target antigen is unknown.

Study-level findings and limits: These conclusions were based on statistical analysis (cross-sectional, not following the same donors). Within beta out-of-frame sequences, the excess sharing observed between twins was weaker. A lower insertion count was a feature of abundant cord blood beta clonotypes, with no such feature in memory repertoires.

TCRdb fed the 5' RACE reads into MiXCR, producing one record per CDR3 protein. The sample shows over 250,000 distinct CDR3 sequences, roughly 8.6% of them seen only once. With 0 bases clipped from V and 6 bases from J, the junction kept 5 bases outside the gene matches. This CDR3 has 16 residues. Germline CDR1 is MNHEY and CDR2 is SVGAGI. In addition, the sample was reused for a study of yellow fever vaccine responses in identical twins. As reported in that work: A vaccine T cell response that seemed partly convergent and partly personalized was reported in twins.

The receptor was isolated from a woman between 18 and 30 years old in good health. The J gene is TRBJ2-1, the V gene TRBV6-5; 10 positions match TRBD2. The sequenced sample consisted of CD8+ T cells sorted from blood. This CDR3 is CASSYSTSGAFNEQFF. The CDR3 nucleotides are TGTGCCAGCAGTTACTCTACTAGCGGGGCCTTCAATGAGCAGTTCTTC.